These 27 T cell receptor beta chains came from one sample sequenced in a study of T cells in localized non-small cell lung cancer (dated by TCRdb to 2019 to 2021). The library was obtained by the immunoSEQ multiplex PCR assay. TCRdb obtained this table from immuneACCESS and retained in-frame rearrangements with V and J assigned. These tables miss some clones; where compared with another copy, unresolved V genes account for less than half of the shortfall, and the remainder is unexplained. This sample gives thousands of clones in total; over 35% of them show up just once. The leading ten clones occupy almost 8.5% of the sample. Sequencing was performed on normal lung tissue next to the tumor, taken before any cancer treatment. The source is a woman aged 35 to 70 with stage I lung adenocarcinoma.

In DNA form, the CDR3 reads TGTGCCAGCACCTTTAGCAATCAGCCCCAGCATTTT. As protein: CASTFSNQPQHF. The chain has TRBV6-8 and TRBJ1-5; no reliable D call. V gave up 7 bases and J gave up 0 bases, with 4 bases separating them. Germline V gene sequence: CDR1 MNHGY, CDR2 SAAAGT. The CDR3 contains 12 residues.

The V call is TRBV6-8, the J call TRBJ2-7; TRBD2 agrees at 8 bases. Germline V CDR1 and CDR2: MNHGY, SAAAGT. CDR3 length equals 18 residues. V shed 5 bases and J 5 bases; nucleotides not matched to a gene: 20. The CDR3 sequence is CASSLTGSPGGRTNEQYF. As DNA, the CDR3 is TGTGCCAGCAGTCTTACAGGGAGCCCTGGCGGGAGGACGAACGAGCAGTACTTC.

This sequence joins TRBV28 and TRBJ2-7; 9 bases fit TRBD1. The CDR3 totals 12 residues. Germline V lookup: CDR1 MDHEN, CDR2 SYDVKM. V gave up 11 bases and J gave up 6 bases; unmatched junction bases: 8. The CDR3, as DNA: TGTGCCTCCGGGACAGGGCAGCCCGAGCAGTACTTC. It is translated as CASGTGQPEQYF.

This clone was recorded only once. This rearrangement joins TRBV19 to TRBJ2-7, with D perhaps matching TRBD1 or TRBD2 (5 bases each). The CDR3 loop spans 14 amino acids. The germline V gene has CDR1 LNHDA and CDR2 SQIVND (reference sequence). V was shortened by 2 bases and J by 2 bases, with 10 bases between the two germline ends. DNA for the CDR3: TGTGCCAGTAGTATAAGGGGACGAGCCTACGAGCAGTACTTC. Translated, it gives CASSIRGRAYEQYF.

V is TRBV6-8 and J is TRBJ2-7; D is undetermined. With 10 bases removed from V and 1 base from J, the gap between germline ends came to 14 bases. Germline CDR1 reads MNHGY; CDR2 reads SAAAGT. The CDR3 is made up of 13 amino acids. The CDR3 region is CAINQPPSYEQYF. The CDR3, as DNA: TGTGCCATCAACCAGCCCCCTTCCTACGAGCAGTACTTC.

This chain connects TRBV30 to TRBJ2-3, with a weak D call TRBD1 (6 bases). V shed 2 bases and J shed 2 bases, with 11 bases lying between them. This CDR3 contains 14 residues. Germline V lookup: CDR1 GTSNPN, CDR2 SVGIG (reference sequence). The CDR3 protein is CAWSTGFHTDTQYF. The CDR3 DNA is TGTGCCTGGAGTACAGGGTTCCACACAGATACGCAGTATTTT.

The chain is built from TRBV28 and TRBJ1-3; D uncertain. Germline CDR1 and CDR2: MDHEN and SYDVKM. There are 15 residues in the CDR3. Trimming took 3 bases from V and 0 from J, leaving 9 bases between them. CDR3: CASSLRHLSGNTIYF. Written as DNA, the CDR3 is TGTGCCAGCAGTTTGAGACATCTCTCTGGAAACACCATATATTTT.

The chain carries TRBV10-3 and TRBJ1-5, with unresolved D. CDR3 length equals 13 residues. CDR1 is ENHRY, CDR2 SYGVKD, per germline. Trimming left V 10 bases short and J 3 bases short, with 13 bases between. The CDR3 nucleotides read TGTGCCAGCGAAGGAGGGTTCAATCAGCCCCAGCATTTT. Encoded protein: CASEGGFNQPQHF.

Relative to its sample, this clone is medium-sized. This rearrangement joins TRBV11-3 to TRBJ1-4; a weak D match, TRBD1 (5 bases). V was cut by 5 bases and J by 7 bases, with 17 bases left in between. The CDR3 totals 15 residues. Looked up from germline, CDR1 is SGHNT and CDR2 is YENEEA. The CDR3 here is CASSLRLGGSEKLFF. The CDR3, as DNA: TGTGCCAGCAGCCTTCGCCTGGGGGGAAGTGAAAAACTGTTTTTT.

CDR3 loop: CASMEREGPYEQYF. The CDR3 DNA sequence: TGTGCCAGTATGGAGCGGGAGGGCCCCTACGAGCAGTACTTC. This chain links TRBV19 with TRBJ2-7, with 10 bases lining up with TRBD2. CDR1 is LNHDA, CDR2 SQIVND, per germline (reference sequence). V was pared by 7 bases and J by 2 bases, with 5 bases of the junction left unmatched. The CDR3 totals 14 residues.

About this clone itself: This CDR3 is also generated by other DNA sequences in the sample. The chain recombines TRBV19 with TRBJ2-1; 9 bases fit TRBD2. Germline CDR1 is LNHDA and CDR2 is SQIVND (reference sequence). There are 15 residues in the CDR3. V trimming: 6 bases; J trimming: 1 base; junction bases outside the gene matches: 4. The CDR3 spells CASRLTSGSYNEQFF. Written as DNA, the CDR3 is TGTGCCAGTAGACTGACTAGCGGATCCTACAATGAGCAGTTCTTC.

The V call is TRBV19, the J call TRBJ2-1; TRBD2 matches at 11 bases. Germline CDR1 reads LNHDA; CDR2 reads SQIVND (reference sequence). The CDR3 runs 15 residues. CDR3 DNA sequence: TGTGCAACCCAGGGGCTAGCGGGAGGCCATGGTGAGCAGTTCTTC. Protein product: CATQGLAGGHGEQFF.

This clone was counted a single time. The CDR3 protein is CASSRWRTGASAYEQYF. In nucleotides, the CDR3 is TGTGCCAGCTCCCGGTGGCGAACAGGGGCCTCGGCCTACGAGCAGTACTTC. The chain joins TRBV18 to TRBJ2-7; 7 bases map to TRBD1. Trimming at V came to 6 bases and at J to 2 bases, leaving 16 bases not matched to a gene. The CDR3 extends over 17 amino acids. The germline gives CDR1 KGHSH, CDR2 LQKENI.

This clone ranks as large (0.1 to 1%). This rearrangement joins TRBV11-3 to TRBJ1-4, with D possibly being TRBD1 (5 bases). Germline assignment: CDR1 SGHNT and CDR2 YENEEA. V shed 3 bases and J shed 2 bases, with 10 bases lying between them. The CDR3 spans 15 residues. CDR3 region: CASSLVWGTNEKLFF. The DNA for the CDR3 is TGTGCCAGCAGCTTGGTTTGGGGGACTAATGAAAAACTGTTTTTT.

This clone is medium-sized in the sample. The CDR3 loop reads CASSERPEGRNTIYF. CDR3 bases: TGTGCCAGCAGTGAACGACCCGAGGGACGGAACACCATATATTTT. The V and J genes are TRBV9 and TRBJ1-3; possible D gene TRBD1, 5 bases. CDR1 and CDR2 from the germline V gene are SGDLS and YYNGEE. The ends were cut back, 5 bases at V and 7 bases at J, with 19 bases in the middle. The CDR3 sequence is 15 residues long.

This clone came up a few times. This chain connects TRBV11-3 to TRBJ2-1; 7 bases map to TRBD2. J lost 7 bases, V lost 5 bases, and 14 bases had no gene match. CDR1 and CDR2 (germline): SGHNT, YENEEA. This CDR3 has 16 residues. The chain's CDR3 is CASSAVIGREGNEQFF. In DNA form, the CDR3 reads TGTGCCAGCAGCGCCGTTATAGGGAGGGAGGGGAATGAGCAGTTCTTC.

The CDR3 region is CASSPTLGRNTEAFF. The CDR3 DNA reads TGTGCCAGCTCACCTACCCTTGGGCGGAACACTGAAGCTTTCTTT. V usage is TRBV18 and J usage is TRBJ1-1; D ambiguous. The V gene's germline CDR1 is KGHSH and CDR2 LQKENI. The CDR3 has 15 residues. Deletions cut 3 bases from V and 1 base from J, with 12 bases between.

The chain employs TRBV15 and TRBJ2-7; TRBD1 matches 7 bases. Unmatched junction bases numbered 7, after V lost 5 bases and J lost 0 bases. CDR1 LNHNV and CDR2 YYDKDF come from the germline V gene (reference sequence). CDR3 length: 15 amino acids. CDR3 in DNA: TGTGCCACCAGCCTATCGGGACAGTCCTCCTACGAGCAGTACTTC. Encoded protein: CATSLSGQSSYEQYF.

This clone was seen more than once but under ten times. The rearrangement joins TRBV28 to TRBJ2-3; D is perhaps TRBD2 (7 bases). CDR1 and CDR2 from the germline V gene are MDHEN and SYDVKM. The CDR3 covers 15 residues. V was pared by 5 bases and J by 5 bases, with 17 bases between. CDR3 DNA sequence: TGTGCCAGCAGTCGGGGGCTAGCGGTCGGAGATACGCAGTATTTT. Its protein is CASSRGLAVGDTQYF.

CDR3 region: CASSHVNEFPEQFF. The CDR3 coding sequence is TGCGCCAGCAGCCATGTCAATGAGTTCCCAGAGCAGTTCTTC. The chain has TRBV4-1 and TRBJ2-1; D gene unclear. Germline V gene lookup returns CDR1 MGHRA and CDR2 YSYEKL. Trimming took off 3 bases at V and 10 bases at J, with 16 bases between the two ends. The CDR3 is 14 amino acids.

The chain carries TRBV19 and TRBJ2-7, with TRBD2 matching over 7 bases. Losses at the gene ends were 11 bases for V and 9 bases for J; bases not matched to a gene: 13. The germline V gene encodes CDR1 LNHDA and CDR2 SQIVND (reference sequence). The CDR3 is 12 residues long. The CDR3 here is CALRAGLDRQYF. For the CDR3, the DNA is TGTGCCCTAAGAGCGGGGCTCGACAGGCAGTACTTC.

The rearrangement links TRBV9 to TRBJ2-3; possibly TRBD1 for D (6 bases). Trimming removed 4 bases at V and 2 bases at J, with 14 bases between. The CDR3 spans 15 residues. Germline V gives CDR1 SGDLS, CDR2 YYNGEE. DNA for the CDR3: TGTGCCAGCAGCATACAGGGAAGGCCCACAGATACGCAGTATTTT. This translates into CASSIQGRPTDTQYF.

The V and J genes are TRBV18 and TRBJ2-7; 9 nucleotides align to TRBD2. The CDR3 extends over 16 amino acids. V lost 3 bases, J lost 6 bases, and 12 bases stayed unmatched. Germline CDR1 is KGHSH and CDR2 is LQKENI. CDR3 sequence: CASSPNPGLAAIEQYF. CDR3 coding DNA: TGTGCCAGCTCACCCAATCCGGGACTAGCAGCGATCGAGCAGTACTTC.

Points on this clone: The junction and the germline gene differ at one end; a read error may be behind it. The chain uses TRBV10-2 and TRBJ2-3; D unclear. CDR1 is WSHSY, CDR2 SAAADI, per germline. The CDR3 spans 14 residues. CDR3 amino acids: CASSGAPEAHTQYF. As DNA, the CDR3 is TGCGCCAGCAGTGGGGCCCCAGAGGCCCATACACAGTATTTT.

The CDR3 DNA follows: TGTGCCAGCAGCTTAAATGGTAGAGCAGATACGCAGTATTTT. This gives the protein CASSLNGRADTQYF. The chain combines TRBV11-3 with TRBJ2-3; D not resolved. This CDR3 has 14 residues. The germline V gene has CDR1 SGHNT and CDR2 YENEEA. With 2 bases removed from V and 4 bases from J, the gap between germline ends came to 10 bases.

V is TRBV18 and J is TRBJ2-7; a weak D match, TRBD2 (6 bases). Trimming left V 0 bases short and J 11 bases short, with 14 bases between. The CDR3 is 13 amino acids. Germline loops: CDR1 KGHSH, CDR2 LQKENI. In nucleotides, the CDR3 is TGTGCCAGCTCACCACCGTCGGGACTTCGAAAGTACTTC. Amino acids: CASSPPSGLRKYF.

This clone was recorded a few times. The CDR3 region is CASKKPGLGSVGTGELFF. The DNA of the CDR3 is TGTGCCAGCAAGAAACCGGGACTAGGCTCGGTGGGCACCGGGGAGCTGTTTTTT. The J gene is TRBJ2-2, the V gene TRBV6-8, with 8 bases matching TRBD2. Germline V gives CDR1 MNHGY, CDR2 SAAAGT. The CDR3 has 18 residues. With 7 bases clipped from V and 4 bases from J, the junction kept 17 bases outside the gene matches.